The TCR beta chain described here comes from a study of blood T cell repertoires in COVID-19. As for the study in general: Some COVID-19 samples were acute and others convalescent; all came from the United States, Italy and Spain.

Original processing notes: Amplified reference gene primers provided the basis for estimating nucleated cell counts. Assay used: immunoSEQ multiplex PCR; TCRdb lists only in-frame clones, some missing. The D gene and trimming were derived from the DNA, and the V and J assignments and clone size from that table. Of more than 250,000 clones in the sample, 65% to 90% were seen once. The CDR3 spans 12 residues. Germline V CDR1 and CDR2: KGHSH, LQKENI. V shed 6 bases and J shed 7 bases, with 13 bases lying between them. Participants, 18 to 89 years old, spanned 25 or so US areas. Participant reports of clinical history set cohort assignment.

Specimen: PBMCs or T cells enriched from blood (not recorded which). This receptor was taken from a woman younger than 30 who had recovered from COVID-19. The V and J genes are TRBV18 and TRBJ2-7; possibly TRBD2 for D (6 bases). Written as DNA, the CDR3 is TGTGCCAGCTCGCTCCCGGGAGAAGAGCAGTACTTC. Its translation: CASSLPGEEQYF.